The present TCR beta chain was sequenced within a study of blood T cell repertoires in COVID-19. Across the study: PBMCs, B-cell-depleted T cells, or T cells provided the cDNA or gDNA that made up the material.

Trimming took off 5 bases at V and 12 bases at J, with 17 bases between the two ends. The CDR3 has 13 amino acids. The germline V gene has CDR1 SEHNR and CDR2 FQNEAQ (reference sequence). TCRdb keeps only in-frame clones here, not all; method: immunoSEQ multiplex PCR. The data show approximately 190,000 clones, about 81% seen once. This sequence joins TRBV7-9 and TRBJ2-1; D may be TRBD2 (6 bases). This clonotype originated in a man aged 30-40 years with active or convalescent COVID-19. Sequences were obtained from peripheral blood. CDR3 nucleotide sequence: TGTGCCAGCAGCGCCCCTGCGGGACTCGGGCAGTTCTTC. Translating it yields CASSAPAGLGQFF.